These 14 T cell receptor beta chains were sequenced from one sample in a study of blood T cell repertoires in COVID-19. The protocol was immunoSEQ multiplex PCR, while the TCRdb copy is restricted to in-frame clones and leaves out a portion. This sample has 350,000 or so clones; roughly nine tenths occur once, and the top ten carry around 4%. Specimen: peripheral blood. These receptors all stem from a woman aged 60 to 75 with COVID-19, enrolled during active disease.

The chain joins TRBV5-1 to TRBJ2-5; 9 bases are a match to TRBD2. V was clipped by 0 bases and J by 5 bases; unmatched bases: 14. Per germline, CDR1 SGHRS and CDR2 YFSETQ. The CDR3 has 18 amino acids. CDR3 residues: CASSLVKRGALPGETQYF. The CDR3 DNA sequence: TGCGCCAGCAGCTTGGTAAAGCGGGGGGCACTACCGGGGGAGACCCAGTACTTC.

This clone was observed a single time. V usage is TRBV28 and J usage is TRBJ2-1; maybe TRBD2 (6 bases). Germline V gives CDR1 MDHEN, CDR2 SYDVKM. Trimming took 2 bases from V and 5 from J, leaving 13 bases between them. The CDR3 extends over 15 amino acids. The CDR3 reads CASSLRGGKDNEQFF. The CDR3 coding sequence is TGTGCCAGCAGTTTACGTGGGGGGAAGGACAATGAGCAGTTCTTC.

V gene TRBV19 combines with J gene TRBJ1-6, with a weak D call TRBD1 (5 bases). CDR1 is LNHDA, CDR2 SQIVND, per germline (reference sequence). Trimming took off 3 bases at V and 7 bases at J, with 10 bases between the two ends. The CDR3 length is 14 residues. CDR3 sequence: CASSIAGVNSPLHF. CDR3 sequence (DNA): TGTGCCAGTAGTATCGCGGGGGTGAATTCACCCCTCCACTTT.

This CDR3 is CASSSSGQINLNYGYTF. The CDR3 nucleotides read TGTGCCAGCAGCTCCTCGGGACAGATCAACCTTAACTATGGCTACACCTTC. The chain uses TRBV5-5 and TRBJ1-2; 7 positions agree with TRBD1. The CDR3 covers 17 residues. After removal of 3 bases from V and 1 base from J, the junction contained 12 bases not matched to a gene. Germline V gene lookup returns CDR1 SGHKS and CDR2 YYEKEE (reference sequence).

The chain couples TRBV19 to TRBJ1-2; D ambiguous. V was clipped by 3 bases and J by 3 bases, with 8 bases between them. CDR1 is LNHDA, CDR2 SQIVND, per germline (reference sequence). CDR3 length equals 13 residues. Here the CDR3 DNA reads TGTGCCAGTAGTATGGGCAGATACTATGGCTACACCTTC. Translating it yields CASSMGRYYGYTF.

The chain carries TRBV9 and TRBJ2-5, with TRBD2 matching 7 bases. The junction had 11 bases not matched to a gene; V was cut back by 4 bases and J by 5 bases. From germline, CDR1 is SGDLS and CDR2 YYNGEE. The CDR3 is 15 amino acids. CDR3 amino acids: CASSPPGGVGETQYF. Written as DNA, the CDR3 is TGTGCCAGCAGCCCTCCTGGGGGGGTAGGGGAGACCCAGTACTTC. Full variable domain (remainder filled in from reference TRBV9 and TRBJ2-5): DSGVTQTPKHLITATGQRVTLRCSPRSGDLSVYWYQQSLDQGLQFLIQYYNGEERAKGNILERFSAQQFPDLHSELNLSSLELGDSALYFCASSPPGGVGETQYFGPGTRLLVL.

The J gene is TRBJ2-5, the V gene TRBV28; D gene unclear. The J call may be faulty, since TRBJ2-7 better matches the DNA end. Germline V gene data show CDR1 as MDHEN and CDR2 as SYDVKM. This CDR3 is 12 amino acids long. CDR3 in DNA: TGTGCCAGCAGTTCCAGGCCGCACGAGCAGTACTTC. Translating it yields CASSSRPHEQYF.

Only a few counts were recorded for this clone. This chain links TRBV10-2 with TRBJ1-5; possible D gene TRBD1, 5 bases. V was clipped by 8 bases and J by 7 bases, with 18 bases between them. The CDR3 is 14 residues long. Germline assignment: CDR1 WSHSY and CDR2 SAAADI. The CDR3 loop is CASCTAGPKQPQHF. CDR3 nucleotide sequence: TGCGCCAGCTGCACGGCGGGGCCCAAACAGCCCCAGCATTTT.

This clone has a handful of counts. The V call is TRBV7-9, the J call TRBJ2-2; weak D call: TRBD2 (6 bases). Germline-derived CDR1 and CDR2 are SEHNR and FQNEAQ (reference sequence). The CDR3 runs to 14 residues. Deletions cut 7 bases from V and 6 bases from J, with 15 bases between. The DNA for the CDR3 is TGTGCCAGCATCCTGAGCGGGTCAGCCGGGGAGCTGTTTTTT. Its translation: CASILSGSAGELFF.

J is TRBJ2-1 and V is TRBV19, with TRBD2 identical over 8 bases. Germline trimming cut 5 bases from V and 7 bases from J; bases unmatched to any gene: 7. CDR3 size: 14 residues. CDR1 LNHDA and CDR2 SQIVND come from the germline V gene (reference sequence). As DNA, the CDR3 is TGTGCCAGTAGTGTAGGGACTAGGTCTAATGAGCAGTTCTTC. The encoded protein is CASSVGTRSNEQFF.

This sequence joins TRBV7-2 and TRBJ1-1, with a possible D match to TRBD1 (5 bases). The CDR3 consists of 15 residues. Germline CDR1 and CDR2: SGHTA and FQGNSA. The ends were cut back, 1 base at V and 3 bases at J, with 12 bases in the middle. CDR3 amino acids: CASSLGWGADTEAFF. DNA of the CDR3: TGTGCCAGCAGCTTAGGGTGGGGCGCGGACACTGAAGCTTTCTTT.

V usage is TRBV5-1 and J usage is TRBJ2-3, with TRBD1 matching 7 bases. CDR1 and CDR2 from the germline V gene are SGHRS and YFSETQ. V was pared by 4 bases and J by 6 bases, with 8 bases of the junction left unmatched. The CDR3 is 14 amino acids. Written as DNA, the CDR3 is TGCGCCAGCAGCAGAGACAGGGCCGAGGATACGCAGTATTTT. Protein product: CASSRDRAEDTQYF.

V and J are TRBV7-9 and TRBJ1-2; 9 bases match TRBD1. The CDR3 loop spans 13 amino acids. The V segment lost 4 bases and the J segment 6 bases; nucleotides outside the gene matches: 3. Per the germline V gene, CDR1 is SEHNR and CDR2 is FQNEAQ (reference sequence). The CDR3 loop is CASSWGQGNGYTF. CDR3 DNA: TGTGCCAGCAGCTGGGGACAGGGTAATGGCTACACCTTC.

V usage is TRBV6-1 and J usage is TRBJ1-1, with D maybe TRBD1 (5 bases). This CDR3 spans 15 amino acids. CDR1 is MNHNS and CDR2 is SASEGT in the germline V gene. V was cut by 4 bases and J by 3 bases, with 15 bases left in between. The CDR3 nucleotides read TGTGCCAGCAGTGGAATCTCAGGGTTATACACTGAAGCTTTCTTT. As protein: CASSGISGLYTEAFF.